Sequencing of this T cell receptor beta chain was carried out in a study of CD8 T cells in Susac syndrome. The V and J ends lost 5 bases and 3 bases, in that order; junction bases with no gene match: 8. This CDR3 has 15 residues. CDR1 and CDR2 from the germline V gene are SEHNR and FQNEAQ (reference sequence). Sequencing of TCR beta, carried out with a high-throughput approach, was applied to CD8+ and CD4+ T cells from the blood. RNA in amounts of about 0.5 to 1 ug was reverse transcribed with random hexamers. Using its own MiXCR run on the immunoSEQ multiplex PCR reads, TCRdb lists one record per CDR3 protein. This sample yields around 220,000 distinct CDR3 sequences, of which roughly 90% are seen a single time; around 0.14% belongs to the top ten.

The clonotype comes from a human donor with multiple sclerosis. V is TRBV7-9 and J is TRBJ2-3; the match to TRBD1 covers 7 bases. The sample taken for sequencing was CD8+ T cells from PBMCs. The CDR3, as DNA: TGTGCCAGCAGCAAAACAGGGGACCCTACAGATACGCAGTATTTT. Translation gives CASSKTGDPTDTQYF.